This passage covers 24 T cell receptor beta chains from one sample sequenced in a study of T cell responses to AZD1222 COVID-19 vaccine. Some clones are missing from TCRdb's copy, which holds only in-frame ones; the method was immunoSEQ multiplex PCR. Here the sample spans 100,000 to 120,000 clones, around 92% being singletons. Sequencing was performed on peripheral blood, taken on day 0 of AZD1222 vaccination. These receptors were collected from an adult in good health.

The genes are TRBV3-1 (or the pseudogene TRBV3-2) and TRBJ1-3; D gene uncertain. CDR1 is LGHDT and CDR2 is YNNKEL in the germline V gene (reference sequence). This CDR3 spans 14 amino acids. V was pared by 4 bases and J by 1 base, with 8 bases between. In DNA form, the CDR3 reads TGTGCCAGCAGCCCGAAATCTTCTGGAAACACCATATATTTT. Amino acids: CASSPKSSGNTIYF.

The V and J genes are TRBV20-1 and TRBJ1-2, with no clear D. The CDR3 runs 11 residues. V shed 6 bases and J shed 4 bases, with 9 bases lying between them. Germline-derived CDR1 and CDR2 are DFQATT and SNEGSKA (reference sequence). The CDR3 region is CSASTRYGYTF. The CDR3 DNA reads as TGCAGTGCGTCAACGCGCTATGGCTACACCTTC.

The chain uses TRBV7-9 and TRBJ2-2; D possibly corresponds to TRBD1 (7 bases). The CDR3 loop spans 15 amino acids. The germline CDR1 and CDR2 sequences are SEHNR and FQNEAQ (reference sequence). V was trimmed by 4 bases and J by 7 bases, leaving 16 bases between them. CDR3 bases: TGTGCCAGCAGCTCCAGACAGGGCGGGATCGGGGAGCTGTTTTTT. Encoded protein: CASSSRQGGIGELFF.

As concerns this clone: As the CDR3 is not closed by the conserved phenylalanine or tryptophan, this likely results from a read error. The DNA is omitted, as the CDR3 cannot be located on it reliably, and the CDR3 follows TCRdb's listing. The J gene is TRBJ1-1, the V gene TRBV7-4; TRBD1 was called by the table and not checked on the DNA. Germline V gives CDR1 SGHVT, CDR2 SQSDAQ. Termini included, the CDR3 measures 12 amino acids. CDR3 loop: CASSPSRLDKPS.

Here the CDR3 DNA reads TGTGCCAGCACTCTGACTAGCGGGGGGACCAATGAGCAGTTCTTC. It yields the protein CASTLTSGGTNEQFF. The chain recombines TRBV2 with TRBJ2-1; TRBD2 agrees at 13 bases. The germline V gene encodes CDR1 SNHLY and CDR2 FYNNEI. Germline trimming cut 7 bases from V and 6 bases from J; bases unmatched to any gene: 6. The CDR3 consists of 15 residues.

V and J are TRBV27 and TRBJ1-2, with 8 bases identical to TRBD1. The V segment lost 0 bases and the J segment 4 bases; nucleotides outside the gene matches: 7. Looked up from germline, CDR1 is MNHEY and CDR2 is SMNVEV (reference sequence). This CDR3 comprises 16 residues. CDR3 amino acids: CASSLSPQGAPYGYTF. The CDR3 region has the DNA TGTGCCAGCAGTTTATCACCTCAGGGGGCTCCCTATGGCTACACCTTC.

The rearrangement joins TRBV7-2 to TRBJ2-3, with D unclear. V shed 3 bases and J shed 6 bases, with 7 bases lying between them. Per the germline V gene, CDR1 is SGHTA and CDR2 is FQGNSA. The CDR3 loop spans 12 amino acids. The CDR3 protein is CASSLGLDTQYF. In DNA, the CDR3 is TGTGCCAGCAGCTTGGGATTGGATACGCAGTATTTT. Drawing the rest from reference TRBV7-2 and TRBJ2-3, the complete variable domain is GAGVSQSPSNKVTEKGKDVELRCDPISGHTALYWYRQSLGQGLEFLIYFQGNSAPDKSGLPSDRFSAERTGGSVSTLTIQRTQQEDSAVYLCASSLGLDTQYFGPGTRLTVL.

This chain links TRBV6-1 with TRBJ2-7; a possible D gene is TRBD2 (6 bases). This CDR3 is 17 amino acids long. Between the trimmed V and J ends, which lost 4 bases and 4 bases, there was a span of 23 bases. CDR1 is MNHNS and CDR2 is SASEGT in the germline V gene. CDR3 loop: CASSGASAIRLSYEQYF. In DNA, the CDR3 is TGTGCCAGCAGTGGGGCTAGCGCGATAAGACTTTCATACGAGCAGTACTTC.

The CDR3 reads CASSYETVSNSYEQYF. The CDR3 coding sequence is TGTGCCAGCAGTTACGAAACAGTTAGCAACTCCTACGAGCAGTACTTC. The chain links TRBV6-5 to TRBJ2-7; D uncertain. Germline CDR1 reads MNHEY; CDR2 reads SVGAGI. Trimming removed 2 bases from V and 0 bases from J, with 14 bases in between. The CDR3 has 16 residues.

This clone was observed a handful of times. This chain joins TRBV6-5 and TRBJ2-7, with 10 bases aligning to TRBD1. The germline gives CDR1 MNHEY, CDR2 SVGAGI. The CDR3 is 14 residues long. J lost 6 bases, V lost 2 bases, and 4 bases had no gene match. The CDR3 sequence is CASSYQDRGREQYF. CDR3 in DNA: TGTGCCAGCAGTTACCAAGACAGGGGGCGCGAGCAGTACTTC.

DNA for the CDR3: TGTGCCAGCAGCCGAGATATCGGAGAGGAAAAACTGTTTTTT. This gives the protein CASSRDIGEEKLFF. The rearrangement links TRBV7-8 to TRBJ1-4; no firm D call. Trimming shortened V by 5 bases and J by 8 bases, and 15 bases separated the two germline ends. Germline CDR1 SGHVS, CDR2 FQNEAQ. This CDR3 has 14 amino acids.

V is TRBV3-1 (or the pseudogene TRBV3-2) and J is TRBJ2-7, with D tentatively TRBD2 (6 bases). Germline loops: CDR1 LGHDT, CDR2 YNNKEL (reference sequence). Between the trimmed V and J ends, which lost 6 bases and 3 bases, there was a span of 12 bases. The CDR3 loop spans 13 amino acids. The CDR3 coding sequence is TGTGCCAGCAGACCTAGCGAAGTCTACGAGCAGTACTTC. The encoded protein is CASRPSEVYEQYF.

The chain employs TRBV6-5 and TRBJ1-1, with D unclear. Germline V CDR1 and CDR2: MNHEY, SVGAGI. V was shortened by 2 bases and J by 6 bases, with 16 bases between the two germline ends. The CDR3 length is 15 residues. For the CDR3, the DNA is TGTGCCAGCAGTTACCGTGGCAGAGCTACGGCTGAAGCTTTCTTT. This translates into CASSYRGRATAEAFF.

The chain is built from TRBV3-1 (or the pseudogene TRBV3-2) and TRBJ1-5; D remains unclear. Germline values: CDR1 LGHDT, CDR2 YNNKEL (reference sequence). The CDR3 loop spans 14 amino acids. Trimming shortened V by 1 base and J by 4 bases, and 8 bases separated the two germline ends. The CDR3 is CASSQAASNQPQHF. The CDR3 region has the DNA TGTGCCAGCAGCCAAGCGGCTTCAAATCAGCCCCAGCATTTT.

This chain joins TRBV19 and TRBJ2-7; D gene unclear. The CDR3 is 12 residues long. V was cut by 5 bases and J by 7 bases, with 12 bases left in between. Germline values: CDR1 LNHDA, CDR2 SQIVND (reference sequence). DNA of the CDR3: TGTGCCAGTAGTTTCCTCTTGGGGGAGCAGTACTTC. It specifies CASSFLLGEQYF.

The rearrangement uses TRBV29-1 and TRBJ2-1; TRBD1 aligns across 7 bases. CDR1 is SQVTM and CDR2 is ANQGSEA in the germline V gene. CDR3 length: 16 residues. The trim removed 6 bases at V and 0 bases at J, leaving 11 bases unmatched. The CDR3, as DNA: TGCAGCGTCGGCCCCGGACAGGCAAGCTCCTACAATGAGCAGTTCTTC. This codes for CSVGPGQASSYNEQFF.

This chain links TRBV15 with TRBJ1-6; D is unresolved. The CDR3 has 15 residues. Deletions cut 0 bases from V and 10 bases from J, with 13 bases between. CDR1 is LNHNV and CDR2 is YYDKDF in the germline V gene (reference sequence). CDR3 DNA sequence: TGTGCCACCAGCAGAGATAGAAGATTTGTGTCACCCCTCCACTTT. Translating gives CATSRDRRFVSPLHF.

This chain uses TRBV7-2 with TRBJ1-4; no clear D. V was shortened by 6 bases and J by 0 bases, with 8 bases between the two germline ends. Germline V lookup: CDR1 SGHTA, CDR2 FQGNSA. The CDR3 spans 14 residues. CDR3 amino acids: CASSPGSTNEKLFF. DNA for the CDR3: TGTGCCAGCAGTCCGGGGTCAACTAATGAAAAACTGTTTTTT.

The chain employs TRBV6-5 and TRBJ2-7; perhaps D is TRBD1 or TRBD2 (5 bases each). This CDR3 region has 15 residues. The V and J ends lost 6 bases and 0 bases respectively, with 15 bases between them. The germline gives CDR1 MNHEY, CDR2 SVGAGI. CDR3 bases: TGTGCCAGCAGATTACGGGGCTACAGCTCCTACGAGCAGTACTTC. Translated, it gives CASRLRGYSSYEQYF.

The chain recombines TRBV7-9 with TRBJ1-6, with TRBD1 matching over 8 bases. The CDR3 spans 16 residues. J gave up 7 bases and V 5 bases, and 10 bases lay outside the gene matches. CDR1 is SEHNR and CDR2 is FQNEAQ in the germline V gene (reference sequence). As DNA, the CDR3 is TGTGCCAGCAGCCCACCCCGGACAGGGCGCAATTCACCCCTCCACTTT. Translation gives CASSPPRTGRNSPLHF.

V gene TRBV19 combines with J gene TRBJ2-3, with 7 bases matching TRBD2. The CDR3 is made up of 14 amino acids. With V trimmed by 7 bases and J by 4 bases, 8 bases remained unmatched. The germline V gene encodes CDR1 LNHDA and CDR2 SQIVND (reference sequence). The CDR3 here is CASMTGGIPDTQYF. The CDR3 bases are TGTGCCAGTATGACGGGGGGAATCCCAGATACGCAGTATTTT.

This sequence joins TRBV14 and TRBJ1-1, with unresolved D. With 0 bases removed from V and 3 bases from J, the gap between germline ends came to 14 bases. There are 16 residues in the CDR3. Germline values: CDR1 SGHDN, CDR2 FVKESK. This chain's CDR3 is CASSQDRGKRDTEAFF. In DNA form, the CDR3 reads TGTGCCAGCAGCCAAGATCGAGGTAAACGAGACACTGAAGCTTTCTTT.

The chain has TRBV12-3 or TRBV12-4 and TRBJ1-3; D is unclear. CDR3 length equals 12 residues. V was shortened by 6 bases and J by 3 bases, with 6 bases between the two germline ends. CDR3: CASSFRGNTIYF. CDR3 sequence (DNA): TGTGCCAGCAGCTTCCGTGGAAACACCATATATTTT.

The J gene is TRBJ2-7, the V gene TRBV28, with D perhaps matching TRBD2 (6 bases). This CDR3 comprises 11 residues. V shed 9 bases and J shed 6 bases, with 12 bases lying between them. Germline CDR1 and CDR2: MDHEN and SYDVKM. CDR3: CASKRGGEQYF. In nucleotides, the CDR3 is TGTGCCAGTAAACGGGGAGGCGAGCAGTACTTC.